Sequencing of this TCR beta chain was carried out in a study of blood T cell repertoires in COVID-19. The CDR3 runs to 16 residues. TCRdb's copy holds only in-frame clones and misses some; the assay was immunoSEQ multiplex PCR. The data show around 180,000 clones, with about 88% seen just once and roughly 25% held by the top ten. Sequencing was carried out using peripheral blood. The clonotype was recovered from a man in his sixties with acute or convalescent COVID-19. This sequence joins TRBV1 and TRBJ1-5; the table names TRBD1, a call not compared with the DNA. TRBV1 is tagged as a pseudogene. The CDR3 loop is CTSSQDETGSNQPQHF. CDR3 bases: TGCACCAGCAGCCAAGATGAGACAGGGAGCAATCAGCCCCAGCATTTT.